These T cell receptor beta chains were read from a single sample in a study of CD8+ T cells in alopecia areata. Repertoires were generated with immunoSEQ multiplex PCR, while TCRdb's copy carries only in-frame clones and drops some. The table includes 140,000 to 150,000 clones, 40% to 55% detected once. Sequenced here: CD4+ T cells sorted from blood, sampled at week 0. These receptors were taken from a human donor with alopecia areata. The CDR3 runs from the conserved cysteine through the conserved F or W. The D gene is left open where the match is weak. Some rows mark clone size as missing; the rest say once, few, many or name a class of expanded clone.

j_gene | d_gene | v_gene | abundance | CDR3nt | CDR3aa
TRBJ1-5 | NA | TRBV29-1 | few | TGCAGCGTAGATACAGGGTCCAATCAGCCCCAGCATTTT | CSVDTGSNQPQHF
TRBJ2-1 | NA | TRBV7-3 | few | TGTGCCAGCAGCCCAGAAGGGACCATCAGGTACAATGAGCAGTTCTTC | CASSPEGTIRYNEQFF
TRBJ2-3 | NA | TRBV29-1 | NA | TGCAGCGTCTACCTTGCTACGCAGTATTTT | CSVYLATQYF
TRBJ2-4 | NA | TRBV2 | few | TGTGCCAGCAGTCCCTCCCCCTCTACCAAAAACATTCAGTACTTC | CASSPSPSTKNIQYF
TRBJ1-1 | NA | TRBV30 | NA | TGTGCCTGGAGGACATATGAAGCTTTCTTT | CAWRTYEAFF
TRBJ2-7 | NA | TRBV6-1 | NA | TGTGCCAGCAGTGTTCGTCCGGGGAGCTTCTCCTACGAGCAGTACTTC | CASSVRPGSFSYEQYF
TRBJ2-6 | NA | TRBV28 | NA | TGTGCCAGCAGTTTAAGGACCCCTGGGACCAACGTCCTGACTTTC | CASSLRTPGTNVLTF
TRBJ1-1 | TRBD1 | TRBV30 | NA | TGTGCCTGGCGGACAGGGTGGGAGGATGCTTTCTTT | CAWRTGWEDAFF
TRBJ1-5 | TRBD1 | TRBV7-2 | NA | TGTGCCAGCAGTTACCTGACAGGGGCTAGAGGTCAGCCCCAGCATTTT | CASSYLTGARGQPQHF
TRBJ2-1 | TRBD1 | TRBV7-6 | NA | TGTGCCAGCAGCCGTTCATCCGGGACAGTCCATGAGCAGTTCTTC | CASSRSSGTVHEQFF
TRBJ2-7 | TRBD2 | TRBV4-1 | NA | TGCGCCAGCAGCCAAGGTGCCAGCGGGGCCTACGAGCAGTACTTC | CASSQGASGAYEQYF
TRBJ2-4 | TRBD2 | TRBV28 | NA | TGTGCCAGCAGTTCAGCAGGACTAGCGGGAGTTCTCGGCATTCAGTACTTC | CASSSAGLAGVLGIQYF
TRBJ2-2 | NA | TRBV29-1 | NA | TGCAGCGTTGTCCTCCCCGGGGAGCTGTTTTTT | CSVVLPGELFF
TRBJ1-1 | TRBD1 | TRBV10-3 | NA | TGTGCCATCAGTCCCCAACAGGGGAGGGGAAACACTGAAGCTTTCTTT | CAISPQQGRGNTEAFF
TRBJ1-5 | NA | TRBV9 | NA | TGTGCCAGCAGCGTAGCTGGGGGAAACCAGCCCCAGCATTTT | CASSVAGGNQPQHF
TRBJ2-3 | NA | TRBV25-1 | NA | TGTGCCAGCAGTGACGGGGCCTCAGATACACAGTATTTT | CASSDGASDTQYF
TRBJ1-1 | NA | TRBV30 | NA | TGTGCCTGGAGTGGACGGAGGAACACTGAAGCTTTCTTT | CAWSGRRNTEAFF
TRBJ2-7 | TRBD2 | TRBV7-2 | few | TGTGCCAGCAGCTTAGGGATGGCCGGGACTAGCAAGTACTTC | CASSLGMAGTSKYF
TRBJ2-3 | TRBD2 | TRBV5-1 | NA | TGCGCCAGCGGGACTAGCGGGACTACAGATACGCAGTATTTT | CASGTSGTTDTQYF
TRBJ2-1 | TRBD2 | TRBV7-9 | NA | TGTGCCAGCAGCTTCGGGACTACCGGTGGCTCCTACAATGAGCAGTTCTTC | CASSFGTTGGSYNEQFF
TRBJ2-7 | TRBD1 | TRBV15 | NA | TGTGCCACCAGCAAACGGCTTACAGGGGGCCACGAGCAGTACTTC | CATSKRLTGGHEQYF
TRBJ1-1 | TRBD1 | TRBV29-1 | once | TGCAGCGTCCGGACAGGGTGGTCCACTGAAGCTTTCTTT | CSVRTGWSTEAFF
TRBJ2-5 | NA | TRBV10-3 | NA | TGTGCCATCAGGTCGGCTGATAAGGGGGACGAGGCCCAGTACTTC | CAIRSADKGDEAQYF
TRBJ2-7 | TRBD2 | TRBV15 | NA | TGTGCCACCAGCAGAGTTCATTCTAGCGGGAGGCGGTACGAGCAGTACTTC | CATSRVHSSGRRYEQYF
TRBJ2-1 | TRBD2 | TRBV9 | once | TGTGCCAGCAGCGTAGGGACTAGCGGCTACAATGAGCAGTTCTTC | CASSVGTSGYNEQFF
TRBJ1-1 | NA | TRBV5-1 | NA | TGCGCCAGCAGCTTACTGAACACTGAAGCTTTCTTT | CASSLLNTEAFF
TRBJ2-1 | TRBD1 | TRBV29-1 | few | TGCAGCGTACTGACAGGGCGGGCCTACAATGAGCAGTTCTTC | CSVLTGRAYNEQFF
TRBJ2-7 | NA | TRBV4-1 | once | TGCGCCAGCAGCTACAGGGGGGGCCCAACGACTTACGAGCAGTACTTC | CASSYRGGPTTYEQYF
TRBJ2-3 | NA | TRBV27 | few | TGTGCCAGCAGTGGCGTGACAGATACGCAGTATTTT | CASSGVTDTQYF
TRBJ2-3 | NA | TRBV27 | few | TGTGCCAGCAGACTCCTAAATTTCGGCACAGATACGCAGTATTTT | CASRLLNFGTDTQYF
TRBJ2-1 | TRBD1 | TRBV7-3 | few | TGTGCCAGCAGCTTAGGGACAGCTCCCAACAATGAGCAGTTCTTC | CASSLGTAPNNEQFF
TRBJ2-7 | TRBD1 | TRBV4-3 | NA | TGCGCCAGCAGCCAGGGTACAGGGGTCTACGAGCAGTACTTC | CASSQGTGVYEQYF
TRBJ2-7 | NA | TRBV4-2 | few | TGTGCCAGCAGCCAGACTGGGGCGGCGGGCGAGCAGTACTTC | CASSQTGAAGEQYF
TRBJ2-3 | NA | TRBV29-1 | NA | TGCAGCGTTAGAGTAGATACGCAGTATTTT | CSVRVDTQYF
TRBJ2-5 | TRBD2 | TRBV5-4 | NA | TGTGCCAGCAGCCAGGCCGGGGAGGGAAGGGAGACCCAGTACTTC | CASSQAGEGRETQYF
TRBJ2-3 | TRBD1 | TRBV5-1 | NA | TGCGCCAGCAGCTGGGGTGGGGACAGGGACACAGATACGCAGTATTTT | CASSWGGDRDTDTQYF
TRBJ2-1 | NA | TRBV7-2 | once | TGTGCCAGCAGCTTAAATAGAGGGGGTAAGAATGAGCAGTTCTTC | CASSLNRGGKNEQFF
TRBJ1-1 | NA | TRBV7-9 | NA | TGTGCCAGCAGCCTTGGACACAACACTGAAGCTTTCTTT | CASSLGHNTEAFF
TRBJ2-5 | TRBD2 | TRBV13 | NA | TGTGCCAGCAGTCCCCATGCGGGGGGCGGTGACTTC | CASSPHAGGGDF
TRBJ2-4 | TRBD2 | TRBV19 | NA | TGTGCCAGTCCAGAGGTAGCGGGAAACCTAGCCAAAAACATTCAGTACTTC | CASPEVAGNLAKNIQYF
TRBJ2-4 | TRBD2 | TRBV7-9 | NA | TGTGCCAGCAGCCCGTTACGAGCGGGAGGAGTAGCAGCCAAAAACATTCAGTACTTC | CASSPLRAGGVAAKNIQYF
TRBJ2-5 | NA | TRBV9 | NA | TGTGCCAGCAGTCCTAGCGTAAACCAAGAGACCCAGTACTTC | CASSPSVNQETQYF
TRBJ1-1 | NA | TRBV19 | NA | TGTGCCAGTAGTATAGTAGCGGACACCAACACTGAAGCTTTCTTT | CASSIVADTNTEAFF
TRBJ1-2 | NA | TRBV30 | NA | TGTGCCTGGAGTGTACAGGCCTATGGCTACACCTTC | CAWSVQAYGYTF
TRBJ2-1 | NA | TRBV5-1 | few | TGCGCCAGCAGCTTGATCTCTAGCTCCTACAATGAGCAGTTCTTC | CASSLISSSYNEQFF
TRBJ1-5 | NA | TRBV7-7 | NA | TGTGCTAGCAGCGAAGGCCAAAATCAGCCCCAGCATTTT | CASSEGQNQPQHF
TRBJ2-2 | NA | TRBV29-1 | NA | TGCAGCGTTGATCGGGGGAACACCGGGGAGCTGTTTTTT | CSVDRGNTGELFF
TRBJ2-1 | TRBD2 | TRBV30 | NA | TGTGCCTGGACCCCTAGCGGGATGGCCTCCTACAATGAGCAGTTCTTC | CAWTPSGMASYNEQFF